The 29 T cell receptor beta chains below come from one sample, sequenced in a study of T cell repertoires in cytomegalovirus infection. TCRdb re-called the reads with MiXCR, one entry per CDR3 protein. The sample consists of hundreds of thousands of distinct CDR3 sequences, about a third of them appearing once. Sequencing used PBMCs. These receptor sequences come from a human donor in good health (CMV status not recorded). Some clones in this sample may be carry-over from other donors' samples.

There are many counts of this clonotype. The gene calls are TRBV11-2 and TRBJ2-7; maybe TRBD1 (5 bases). Germline V gene lookup returns CDR1 SGHAT and CDR2 FQNNGV. This CDR3 has 13 residues. Trimming shortened V by 1 base and J by 5 bases, and 9 bases separated the two germline ends. The CDR3 loop is CASSLVQGNEQYF. The CDR3, as DNA: TGTGCCAGCAGCTTAGTGCAGGGCAACGAGCAGTACTTC.

The CDR3 reads CASSLVDRRVGPSGYTF. CDR3 nucleotide sequence: TGTGCCAGCAGCTTGGTGGACAGGCGCGTAGGGCCTTCCGGCTACACCTTC. This sequence joins TRBV11-2 and TRBJ1-2, with TRBD1 matching 7 bases. V gave up 3 bases and J gave up 8 bases; unmatched junction bases: 18. In germline, CDR1 is SGHAT, CDR2 FQNNGV. This CDR3 region has 17 residues.

At least ten counts were recorded for this clonotype. The J gene is TRBJ1-5, the V gene TRBV6-1; D remains unclear. In germline, CDR1 is MNHNS, CDR2 SASEGT. This CDR3 contains 17 residues. Trimming shortened V by 6 bases and J by 0 bases, and 18 bases separated the two germline ends. The DNA for the CDR3 is TGTGCCAGCAGCGACCGACGGGGAGGTCGTAGCAATCAGCCCCAGCATTTT. Its translation is CASSDRRGGRSNQPQHF.

The table lists this clonotype with many counts. V gene TRBV7-8 combines with J gene TRBJ2-1, with D perhaps matching TRBD2 (6 bases). The CDR3 contains 15 residues. Germline V gene data show CDR1 as SGHVS and CDR2 as FQNEAQ. V was clipped by 4 bases and J by 5 bases, with 15 bases between them. CDR3 sequence (DNA): TGTGCCAGCAGCTCCCGACTAGGAAGAGACAATGAGCAGTTCTTC. This sequence encodes CASSSRLGRDNEQFF.

This clonotype was counted at least ten times. The gene calls are TRBV7-9 and TRBJ2-1; 11 nucleotides line up with TRBD2. Germline CDR1 and CDR2: SEHNR and FQNEAQ (reference sequence). The V and J ends lost 2 bases and 0 bases, in that order; junction bases with no gene match: 9. CDR3 length equals 19 residues. The CDR3, as DNA: TGTGCCAGCAGCTTACATCGCGGACTAGCGGGTTTCTCCTACAATGAGCAGTTCTTC. Translation gives CASSLHRGLAGFSYNEQFF.

The CDR3 here is CASSLETENTEAFF. The CDR3, as DNA: TGTGCCAGCAGCTTGGAGACAGAGAACACTGAAGCTTTCTTT. V gene TRBV5-4 combines with J gene TRBJ1-1; maybe TRBD1 (5 bases). CDR3 length: 14 amino acids. V shed 0 bases and J shed 1 base, with 7 bases lying between them. In germline, CDR1 is SGHNT, CDR2 YYREEE (reference sequence).

V and J are TRBV29-1 and TRBJ2-7, with D perhaps matching TRBD1 (6 bases). The V and J ends lost 4 bases and 1 base respectively, with 11 bases between them. This CDR3 contains 13 residues. CDR1 is SQVTM, CDR2 ANQGSEA, per germline. The CDR3: CSVAKGHSYEQYF. The CDR3 nucleotides read TGCAGCGTTGCGAAGGGACATTCCTACGAGCAGTACTTC.

The chain couples TRBV11-2 to TRBJ1-2, with D unresolved. The CDR3 spans 14 residues. Looked up from germline, CDR1 is SGHAT and CDR2 is FQNNGV. Trimming left V 4 bases short and J 4 bases short, with 13 bases between. The DNA for the CDR3 is TGTGCCAGCAGCTACGCCGGGAACCTCTATGGCTACACCTTC. Protein product: CASSYAGNLYGYTF.

This clonotype was counted only a few times. The chain employs TRBV5-1 and TRBJ2-1, with TRBD2 matching 7 bases. V lost 0 bases to trimming and J lost 12 bases; unmatched junction nucleotides: 15. CDR1 is SGHRS and CDR2 is YFSETQ in the germline V gene. This CDR3 region has 16 residues. Written as DNA, the CDR3 is TGCGCCAGCAGCTTGGTGCCGGGGGACTATGGAAGGGGGCAGTTCTTC. Its translation: CASSLVPGDYGRGQFF.

This clonotype was picked up many times. The CDR3 bases are TGTGCCAGCAGCTTTACCCAGCCGGCCCCTGAAGCTTTCTTT. Translated: CASSFTQPAPEAFF. V and J are TRBV7-2 and TRBJ1-1; no clear D. Trimming stripped 3 bases from V and 6 bases from J, with 14 bases between. Germline CDR1 SGHTA, CDR2 FQGNSA. The CDR3 runs to 14 residues.

This clonotype was seen more than once but under ten times. The genes are TRBV6-1 and TRBJ2-1; D may be TRBD1 (8 bases). The CDR3 loop spans 14 amino acids. Germline V CDR1 and CDR2: MNHNS, SASEGT. V was clipped by 7 bases and J by 4 bases, with 14 bases between them. The CDR3 region is CASTPQGGYNEQFF. The DNA of the CDR3 is TGTGCCAGCACCCCACAGGGGGGGTACAATGAGCAGTTCTTC.

This clonotype has a count of ten or more. The V gene is TRBV7-6, the J gene TRBJ2-3; D possibly corresponds to TRBD2 (5 bases). The CDR3 runs to 14 residues. From germline, CDR1 is SGHVS and CDR2 FNYEAQ. With 5 bases removed from V and 4 bases from J, the gap between germline ends came to 13 bases. CDR3 residues: CASSRDVVSDTQYF. In DNA, the CDR3 is TGTGCCAGCAGCCGGGATGTTGTATCAGATACGCAGTATTTT.

V and J are TRBV5-1 and TRBJ1-1, with 9 nucleotides matching TRBD1. The CDR3 totals 15 residues. J lost 5 bases, V lost 1 base, and 6 bases had no gene match. Germline V CDR1 and CDR2: SGHRS, YFSETQ. The DNA of the CDR3 is TGCGCCAGCAGCTTGTCGGGACAGGGAGGTACTGAAGCTTTCTTT. Translating it yields CASSLSGQGGTEAFF.

This chain connects TRBV18 to TRBJ1-5, with a possible D match to TRBD1 (6 bases). V was clipped by 3 bases and J by 5 bases, with 14 bases between them. The CDR3 is 15 residues long. CDR1 and CDR2 (germline): KGHSH, LQKENI. For the CDR3, the DNA is TGTGCCAGCTCACCGAACACAGGGTCAGATCAGCCCCAGCATTTT. The encoded protein is CASSPNTGSDQPQHF.

This clonotype was seen a handful of times. V usage is TRBV6-1 and J usage is TRBJ2-3; 12 bases are shared with TRBD1. With V trimmed by 6 bases and J by 4 bases, 14 bases remained unmatched. CDR3 length equals 18 residues. The V gene's germline CDR1 is MNHNS and CDR2 SASEGT. CDR3: CASSLGQGARSRPDTQYF. Here the CDR3 DNA reads TGTGCCAGCAGCCTGGGACAGGGGGCGCGGTCCCGCCCAGATACGCAGTATTTT.

For this clonotype: A clone one base away is much larger, so this may be a read error. This chain uses TRBV7-6 with TRBJ2-3; no firm D call. This CDR3 region has 16 residues. The germline V gene has CDR1 SGHVS and CDR2 FNYEAQ. The CDR3 sequence: CASSAGAGKGTDPQYF. The DNA for the CDR3 is TGTGCCAGCAGCGCAGGAGCCGGAAAGGGCACAGATCCGCAGTATTTT.

In this sample, this clonotype turned up a few times. V and J are TRBV5-4 and TRBJ1-2, with D tentatively TRBD1 (5 bases). Germline V gives CDR1 SGHNT, CDR2 YYREEE (reference sequence). The CDR3 is 14 residues long. V lost 3 bases and J lost 11, with 20 bases in between. CDR3 amino acids: CASSYNSRGEEYTF. As DNA, the CDR3 is TGTGCCAGCAGCTACAACAGTCGAGGGGAGGAATACACCTTC. The variable domain in full, with the rest retrieved from reference TRBV5-4 and TRBJ1-2, is ETGVTQSPTHLIKTRGQQVTLRCSSQSGHNTVSWYQQALGQGPQFIFQYYREEENGRGNFPPRFSGLQFPNYSSELNVNALELDDSALYLCASSYNSRGEEYTFGSGTRLTVV.

The CDR3 DNA follows: TGTGCCAGCAGTTACGGACAGGGAAATTCCTACGAGCAGTACTTC. This encodes CASSYGQGNSYEQYF. The chain recombines TRBV6-2 or TRBV6-3 with TRBJ2-7; 8 bases line up with TRBD1. CDR1 is MNHEY, CDR2 SVGEGT, per germline. After removal of 2 bases from V and 1 base from J, the junction contained 4 bases not matched to a gene. CDR3 length equals 15 residues.

In its sample, this clonotype was seen a few times. This rearrangement joins TRBV20-1 to TRBJ1-1; D not certain. Germline-derived CDR1 and CDR2 are DFQATT and SNEGSKA (reference sequence). Between the trimmed V and J ends, which lost 3 bases and 3 bases, there was a span of 11 bases. The CDR3 contains 13 residues. The chain's CDR3 is CSARGKSDTEAFF. The DNA of the CDR3 is TGCAGTGCTAGGGGAAAGTCCGACACTGAAGCTTTCTTT.

This clonotype was observed a handful of times. The chain links TRBV6-1 to TRBJ2-1; D is possibly TRBD1 or TRBD2 (6 bases each). This CDR3 contains 13 residues. The V and J ends lost 7 bases and 15 bases respectively, with 22 bases between them. In germline, CDR1 is MNHNS, CDR2 SASEGT. CDR3 amino acids: CASTPLSGGLWFF. As DNA, the CDR3 is TGTGCCAGCACCCCTCTCAGTGGGGGGCTATGGTTCTTC.

V gene TRBV11-2 combines with J gene TRBJ2-7; TRBD1 aligns across 9 bases. This CDR3 region has 15 residues. Germline V gene data show CDR1 as SGHAT and CDR2 as FQNNGV. Trimming took 5 bases from V and 2 from J; bases not matched to a gene: 7. The CDR3 loop reads CASSHPRDRAYEQYF. CDR3 in DNA: TGTGCCAGCAGCCACCCGAGGGACAGGGCCTACGAGCAGTACTTC. The variable domain in full, completed from reference TRBV11-2 and TRBJ2-7, reads EAGVAQSPRYKIIEKRQSVAFWCNPISGHATLYWYQQILGQGPKLLIQFQNNGVVDDSQLPKDRFSAERLKGVDSTLKIQPAKLEDSAVYLCASSHPRDRAYEQYFGPGTRLTVT.

This clonotype appeared once. The chain uses TRBV7-6 and TRBJ2-1; D is possibly TRBD2 (6 bases). Germline CDR1 SGHVS, CDR2 FNYEAQ. This CDR3 has 15 amino acids. The V end was cut by 6 bases, the J end by 6 bases, with 18 bases between. The CDR3 DNA is TGTGCCAGCAGAGGGACGGACGGAGGGATCAATGAGCAGTTCTTC. Residues: CASRGTDGGINEQFF.

V usage is TRBV10-3 and J usage is TRBJ2-5, with 8 bases identical to TRBD2. From germline, CDR1 is ENHRY and CDR2 SYGVKD. This CDR3 contains 16 residues. The CDR3 loop reads CASGVEVGGGLETQYF. The CDR3, as DNA: TGTGCGTCTGGAGTGGAGGTTGGCGGGGGGTTGGAGACCCAGTACTTC.

The CDR3 spells CATSRESFSYEQYF. The CDR3 DNA reads TGTGCCACCAGCAGAGAATCCTTCTCCTACGAGCAGTACTTC. The chain links TRBV15 to TRBJ2-7; unclear D gene. V was cut by 0 bases and J by 0 bases, with 6 bases left in between. The CDR3 spans 14 residues. Germline CDR1 is LNHNV and CDR2 is YYDKDF (reference sequence). Combining the CDR3 with reference TRBV15 and TRBJ2-7 gives the whole variable domain DAMVIQNPRYQVTQFGKPVTLSCSQTLNHNVMYWYQQKSSQAPKLLFHYYDKDFNNEADTPDNFQSRRPNTSFCFLDIRSPGLGDTAMYLCATSRESFSYEQYFGPGTRLTVT.

This clonotype was observed once. The CDR3 region is CASSIAGEAQPQHF. The CDR3 nucleotides are TGTGCCAGTAGTATAGCTGGGGAGGCTCAGCCCCAGCATTTT. The chain recombines TRBV19 with TRBJ1-5; D ambiguous. CDR3 size: 14 residues. Per the germline V gene, CDR1 is LNHDA and CDR2 is SQIVND (reference sequence). V dropped 1 base and J dropped 6 bases, with 10 bases sitting between them.

This clonotype was seen a few times. The chain couples TRBV5-1 to TRBJ2-2, with 12 nucleotides matching TRBD2. The V and J ends lost 5 bases and 7 bases, in that order; junction bases with no gene match: 15. Germline CDR1 reads SGHRS; CDR2 reads YFSETQ. This CDR3 has 18 residues. CDR3 coding DNA: TGCGCCAGCAGTTTGTATACGAGACTAGCGGGGGACATCGGGGAGCTGTTTTTT. It codes for CASSLYTRLAGDIGELFF.

This clonotype was detected many times. The V call is TRBV7-2, the J call TRBJ1-5; D gene ambiguous. This CDR3 comprises 14 residues. V was cut by 5 bases and J by 0 bases, with 8 bases left in between. Per germline, CDR1 SGHTA and CDR2 FQGNSA. The CDR3 coding sequence is TGTGCCAGCAGCCCTAGGAATAGCAATCAGCCCCAGCATTTT. Translation gives CASSPRNSNQPQHF. Filled out from reference TRBV7-2 and TRBJ1-5, the complete variable domain reads GAGVSQSPSNKVTEKGKDVELRCDPISGHTALYWYRQSLGQGLEFLIYFQGNSAPDKSGLPSDRFSAERTGGSVSTLTIQRTQQEDSAVYLCASSPRNSNQPQHFGDGTRLSIL.

A few counts support this clonotype. This sequence joins TRBV6-1 and TRBJ2-7, with D possibly TRBD1 on 5 matching bases. Germline values: CDR1 MNHNS, CDR2 SASEGT. The CDR3 has 13 amino acids. V gave up 6 bases and J gave up 0 bases, with 9 bases separating them. The DNA for the CDR3 is TGTGCCAGCAGAACCGACAGCTCCTACGAGCAGTACTTC. This codes for CASRTDSSYEQYF.

This clonotype was counted only a few times. The V and J genes are TRBV6-1 and TRBJ2-3, with D uncertain. CDR1 and CDR2 from the germline V gene are MNHNS and SASEGT. CDR3 length: 13 residues. V lost 6 bases, J lost 4 bases, and 11 bases lay in between. CDR3 region: CASSQGWPDTQYF. CDR3 sequence (DNA): TGTGCCAGCAGCCAAGGGTGGCCAGATACGCAGTATTTT.